This TCR beta chain was sequenced in a study of response to subunit inactivated influenza vaccine. Study-level results: New T cells are recruited in small numbers by each seasonal influenza vaccination, according to the authors' suggestion.

This clonotype came up many times. The antigen is unknown. TCRdb itself ran the RT-PCR reads through MiXCR, one entry per CDR3 protein. The repertoire consists of more than 550,000 distinct CDR3 sequences, with approximately 10% occurring once and the leading ten covering roughly 10%. Here the sequenced sample was PBMCs from blood, taken on the day of vaccination. This clonotype was obtained from a man between 50 and 59 years old who received an inactivated influenza vaccine.

The CDR3, as DNA: TGTGCCAGCAGCGGAAGCGCATCCTACCAAGAGACCCAGTACTTC. This encodes CASSGSASYQETQYF. This chain connects TRBV9 to TRBJ2-5; no firm D call. The V gene lost 3 bases and the J gene lost 0 bases, with 12 bases spanning the gap. Germline V gene lookup returns CDR1 SGDLS and CDR2 YYNGEE. The CDR3 runs to 15 residues. The full variable domain, rest sourced from reference TRBV9 and TRBJ2-5, is DSGVTQTPKHLITATGQRVTLRCSPRSGDLSVYWYQQSLDQGLQFLIQYYNGEERAKGNILERFSAQQFPDLHSELNLSSLELGDSALYFCASSGSASYQETQYFGPGTRLLVL.